This T cell receptor beta chain was sequenced during a study of cytomegalovirus exposure and HLA in healthy donors. As for the study in general: Clustering assigned 81% of the approximately 400 genotyped donors to the Caucasian-associated ancestry cluster. Whole-study results and caveats: The only immune exposure information that was available was CMV serostatus.

The germline V gene encodes CDR1 SEHNR and CDR2 FQNEAQ (reference sequence). The trim removed 10 bases at V and 6 bases at J, leaving 11 bases unmatched. This CDR3 is 14 amino acids long. PCR used 60 Vbeta primers and 13 Jbeta primers. Clones were sequenced by immunoSEQ multiplex PCR, and TCRdb holds only the in-frame ones, with some missing. The sample holds 200,000 to 250,000 clones, approximately 82% seen once. About this clone itself: The target antigen is unknown.

This chain joins TRBV7-9 and TRBJ2-2, with 7 nucleotides matching TRBD2. This receptor was taken from a woman aged 40 to 50 in good health and CMV-seronegative. Sequenced sample: PBMCs. Here the CDR3 reads CATETSRGAGELFF. Written as DNA, the CDR3 is TGTGCCACCGAGACTAGCAGAGGGGCCGGGGAGCTGTTTTTT.